This record concerns one T cell receptor beta chain sequence. The authors ran a second PCR of about 6 to 11 cycles using a sample-barcoded 5' primer and a J-beta primer mix. TCRdb called the 5' RACE reads again in MiXCR, with one record for every CDR3 protein. The sample has hundreds of thousands of distinct CDR3 sequences; approximately 24% are singletons. This record comes from a study of blood T cells in healthy people across ages. Looked up from germline, CDR1 is SGHKS and CDR2 is YYEKEE (reference sequence). V lost 7 bases to trimming and J lost 6 bases; unmatched junction nucleotides: 16. The CDR3 length is 15 residues. This sample was also put to use in a study of T cells of mothers and their children.

The gene calls are TRBV5-5 and TRBJ2-7, with 7 bases lining up with TRBD1. The sequence was collected from a boy between 10 and 17 years old in good health. The sample taken for sequencing was blood. The chain's CDR3 is CASGFFPTGSIEQYF. CDR3 bases: TGTGCCAGCGGATTTTTCCCGACAGGGAGTATCGAGCAGTACTTC.